These 3 T cell receptor beta chains were sequenced from one sample in a study of shared clonotypes between healthy human individuals. Libraries were prepared by immunoSEQ multiplex PCR; TCRdb keeps only in-frame clonotypes and omits some of them. The data show about 380,000 clones, 96% seen once. The sample taken for sequencing was memory CD8+ T cells sorted from blood. Subset meaning: CD45RO+ cells pooled with CCR7-negative TemRA cells. All receptors come from a man aged 30-40 years in good health.

The genes are TRBV19 and TRBJ2-2; D is undetermined. The V gene's germline CDR1 is LNHDA and CDR2 SQIVND (reference sequence). This CDR3 is built from 18 residues. V lost 4 bases, J lost 6 bases, and 24 bases lay in between. The CDR3 sequence: CASSTSRLGGNIAGELFF. The CDR3 bases are TGTGCCAGTAGTACGTCCCGGCTCGGTGGGAACATAGCCGGGGAGCTGTTTTTT. The full variable domain, completed using reference TRBV19 and TRBJ2-2, is DGGITQSPKYLFRKEGQNVTLSCEQNLNHDAMYWYRQDPGQGLRLIYYSQIVNDFQKGDIAEGYSVSREKKESFPLTVTSAQKNPTAFYLCASSTSRLGGNIAGELFFGEGSRLTVL.

This clone turned up a few times. This CDR3 is also generated by other DNA sequences in the sample. This chain links TRBV28 with TRBJ1-5; D unresolved. Germline lookup yields CDR1 MDHEN and CDR2 SYDVKM. The V end was cut by 3 bases, the J end by 1 base, with 4 bases between. This CDR3 region has 13 residues. This CDR3 reads CASSLDSNQPQHF. DNA of the CDR3: TGTGCCAGCAGTTTGGACAGCAATCAGCCCCAGCATTTT.

The gene calls are TRBV7-6 and TRBJ2-1; TRBD2 aligns across 7 bases. The CDR3 covers 14 residues. The J segment lost 1 base and the V segment lost 5 bases, leaving 2 bases of the junction unmatched. Germline V gives CDR1 SGHVS, CDR2 FNYEAQ. In nucleotides, the CDR3 is TGTGCCAGCAGCCCTAGCGGATCCTACAATGAGCAGTTCTTC. It encodes CASSPSGSYNEQFF.